A selection of T cell receptor beta chains follows, all from one sample in a study of cytomegalovirus exposure and HLA in healthy donors. Produced via immunoSEQ multiplex PCR; TCRdb's table is partial and in-frame only. The data contain roughly 200,000 clones, roughly 74% of them singletons. The sequenced material came from PBMCs. The receptors were sampled from a woman under 40 in good health and CMV-seronegative. Both conserved end residues are part of each CDR3. The D gene is left open where the match is weak. Rows may omit the clone size; those that give it use once, few, many or a size class.

J: TRBJ1-1; D: TRBD1; length: 13; size: -; V: TRBV27; DNA: TGTGCCAGCAGTCCTTTCTACAGGGGAGAAGCTTTCTTT; CDR3: CASSPFYRGEAFF
J: TRBJ2-5; D: TRBD1; length: 17; size: -; V: TRBV9; DNA: TGTGCCAGCGGTGGACAGGGGAGGGCGGAAGGGCAAGAGACCCAGTACTTC; CDR3: CASGGQGRAEGQETQYF
J: TRBJ2-3; D: TRBD2; length: 15; size: once; V: TRBV5-1; DNA: TGCGCCAGCAGCTGGCAAGCGGGGGGGGGAGATACGCAGTATTTT; CDR3: CASSWQAGGGDTQYF
J: TRBJ1-1; D: -; length: 14; size: few; V: TRBV7-8; DNA: TGTGCCAGCAGTTCACAGGGTGGAAACACTGAAGCTTTCTTT; CDR3: CASSSQGGNTEAFF
J: TRBJ1-2; D: -; length: 13; size: -; V: TRBV30; DNA: TGTGCCTGGAGTCGAGGAGAAGTCTATGGCTACACCTTC; CDR3: CAWSRGEVYGYTF
J: TRBJ2-6; D: -; length: 17; size: -; V: TRBV18; DNA: TGTGCCAGCTCCATAAACAGGGAGCGATCTGGGGCCAACGTCCTGACTTTC; CDR3: CASSINRERSGANVLTF
J: TRBJ2-4; D: TRBD1; length: 19; size: -; V: TRBV7-2; DNA: TGTGCCAGCAGCGCCGAACCGGGACAGGTAGCTGGGGCCAAAAACATTCAGTACTTC; CDR3: CASSAEPGQVAGAKNIQYF
J: TRBJ2-7; D: -; length: 13; size: -; V: TRBV11-2; DNA: TGTGCCAGCAGCTCACCCTATCGGACTGAGCAGTACTTC; CDR3: CASSSPYRTEQYF
J: TRBJ2-1; D: TRBD2; length: 14; size: -; V: TRBV27; DNA: TGTGCCAGCAACAAGCGGGGTTCCTACAATGAGCAGTTCTTC; CDR3: CASNKRGSYNEQFF
J: TRBJ2-7; D: TRBD2; length: 14; size: once; V: TRBV7-2; DNA: TGTGCCATCAGTAGCGGGCATGGGAACCACGAGCAGTACTTC; CDR3: CAISSGHGNHEQYF
J: TRBJ2-1; D: TRBD2; length: 16; size: -; V: TRBV2; DNA: TGTGCCAGCGCCCCGCGACTAGCGGTATCCTACAATGAGCAGTTCTTC; CDR3: CASAPRLAVSYNEQFF
J: TRBJ1-1; D: -; length: 14; size: -; V: TRBV19; DNA: TGTGCCAGTAGGAGGGCGAGGCGGTACACTGAAGCTTTCTTT; CDR3: CASRRARRYTEAFF
J: TRBJ1-2; D: -; length: 14; size: -; V: TRBV27; DNA: TGTGCCAGCAGACGAGAGGGGGTAAACTATGGCTACACCTTC; CDR3: CASRREGVNYGYTF
J: TRBJ2-6; D: TRBD1; length: 19; size: -; V: TRBV7-8; DNA: TGTGCCAGCAGCTCCGGACAGGGATTTGCCCTTTCTGGGGCCAACGTCCTGACTTTC; CDR3: CASSSGQGFALSGANVLTF
J: TRBJ2-1; D: TRBD2; length: 16; size: once; V: TRBV4-3; DNA: TGCGCCAGCAGCCAAGGGTGGGTAGCGGGATTAGCTGAGCAGTTCTTC; CDR3: CASSQGWVAGLAEQFF
J: TRBJ2-2; D: TRBD1; length: 17; size: -; V: TRBV5-1; DNA: TGCGCCAGCAGACTCAGGACAGGGCAGCCGAACACCGGGGAGCTGTTTTTT; CDR3: CASRLRTGQPNTGELFF
J: TRBJ2-5; D: TRBD2; length: 17; size: -; V: TRBV30; DNA: TGTGCCTGGAGTGGACGGGGGGGTCTAGCGGGACTAGAGACCCAGTACTTC; CDR3: CAWSGRGGLAGLETQYF
J: TRBJ2-7; D: -; length: 14; size: -; V: TRBV7-3; DNA: TGTGCCAGCAGCTTTTTCGCGGCGGAGAACGAGCAGTACTTC; CDR3: CASSFFAAENEQYF
J: TRBJ1-5; D: TRBD1; length: 16; size: -; V: TRBV7-8; DNA: TGTGCCAGCAGCGCGAAAACAGGGGGCGGCAATCAGCCCCAGCATTTT; CDR3: CASSAKTGGGNQPQHF
J: TRBJ2-3; D: -; length: 16; size: -; V: TRBV4-1; DNA: TGCGCCAGCAGCTTACCCGGACAGACCTCAAGAGATACGCAGTATTTT; CDR3: CASSLPGQTSRDTQYF
J: TRBJ2-1; D: TRBD2; length: 17; size: -; V: TRBV7-8; DNA: TGTGCCAGCAGCTTAGCGTGGGCGGGGGTACTGAACAATGAGCAGTTCTTC; CDR3: CASSLAWAGVLNNEQFF
J: TRBJ2-1; D: TRBD1; length: 16; size: -; V: TRBV15; DNA: TGTGCCACCAGCAGACAGGACAGGGGGCCCTACAATGAGCAGTTCTTC; CDR3: CATSRQDRGPYNEQFF
J: TRBJ1-1; D: -; length: 12; size: -; V: TRBV7-2; DNA: TGTGCCAGCAGCGATAAGAGGCCTGAAGCTTTCTTT; CDR3: CASSDKRPEAFF
J: TRBJ2-2; D: TRBD2; length: 14; size: -; V: TRBV5-4; DNA: TGTGCCAGCAGCTCGCTCGGGAGGACCGGGGAGCTGTTTTTT; CDR3: CASSSLGRTGELFF
J: TRBJ2-7; D: -; length: 15; size: -; V: TRBV2; DNA: TGTGCCAGCACCTTCTTACCGACAGAGGACTACGAGCAGTACTTC; CDR3: CASTFLPTEDYEQYF
J: TRBJ1-1; D: -; length: 15; size: -; V: TRBV9; DNA: TGTGCCAGCACCCTCGGAGTTCGAAATCGGGGTGAAGCTTTCTTT; CDR3: CASTLGVRNRGEAFF
J: TRBJ2-1; D: TRBD2; length: 15; size: -; V: TRBV11-2; DNA: TGTGCCAGCAGCTTAGGGACTAGCTCCTACAATGAGCAGTTCTTC; CDR3: CASSLGTSSYNEQFF
J: TRBJ2-5; D: -; length: 12; size: -; V: TRBV6-1; DNA: TGTGCCAGCAGTGAGGAGCGGAAGACCCAGTACTTC; CDR3: CASSEERKTQYF
J: TRBJ1-5; D: -; length: 14; size: -; V: TRBV2; DNA: TGTGCCAGCAGTCCAACAGGGCCCAATCAGCCCCAGCATTTT; CDR3: CASSPTGPNQPQHF
J: TRBJ1-1; D: TRBD1; length: 15; size: -; V: TRBV5-6; DNA: TGTGCCAGCAGCTGGGGGACAGGGGAAAACACTGAAGCTTTCTTT; CDR3: CASSWGTGENTEAFF
J: TRBJ2-2; D: TRBD2; length: 15; size: -; V: TRBV5-1; DNA: TGCGCCAGCAGCAAAGCGGGGGAGAACACCGGGGAGCTGTTTTTT; CDR3: CASSKAGENTGELFF
J: TRBJ2-2; D: -; length: 14; size: -; V: TRBV7-2; DNA: TGTGCCAGCACCCCGGGACAAAACACCGGGGAGCTGTTTTTT; CDR3: CASTPGQNTGELFF
J: TRBJ1-1; D: -; length: 16; size: -; V: TRBV4-1; DNA: TGCGCCAGCAGCAAAGTCGCGGGGACGTTAAACACTGAAGCTTTCTTT; CDR3: CASSKVAGTLNTEAFF
J: TRBJ2-1; D: -; length: 12; size: -; V: TRBV27; DNA: TGTGCCACCTGGACAGTTTACAATGAGCAGTTCTTC; CDR3: CATWTVYNEQFF
J: TRBJ2-1; D: TRBD2; length: 13; size: -; V: TRBV5-1; DNA: TGCGCCAGCAGCTTGGCCCGGGGGGGGGAGCAGTTCTTC; CDR3: CASSLARGGEQFF
J: TRBJ1-6; D: -; length: 13; size: -; V: TRBV27; DNA: TGTGCCAGCCGAGTTACCTATAATTCACCCCTCCACTTT; CDR3: CASRVTYNSPLHF
J: TRBJ2-5; D: -; length: 17; size: once; V: TRBV7-6; DNA: TGTGCCAGCAGCTTAGTCGAAGCTCCTGGGCGTATAAAGACCCAGTACTTC; CDR3: CASSLVEAPGRIKTQYF
J: TRBJ2-1; D: -; length: 13; size: -; V: TRBV7-7; DNA: TGTGCCAGCAGCTTAAGGCCGACCTCAGGGCAGTTCTTC; CDR3: CASSLRPTSGQFF
J: TRBJ2-1; D: TRBD2; length: 13; size: -; V: TRBV19; DNA: TGTGCCAGTAGCCCTAGCGGGACCGGTGAGCAGTTCTTC; CDR3: CASSPSGTGEQFF
J: TRBJ1-2; D: -; length: 15; size: -; V: TRBV4-1; DNA: TGCGCCAGCAGCCAAGATCCTCAGGGGAACTATGGCTACACCTTC; CDR3: CASSQDPQGNYGYTF
J: TRBJ2-5; D: -; length: 12; size: -; V: TRBV25-1; DNA: TGTGCCAGCAGGGCCTCGCAAGAGACCCAGTACTTC; CDR3: CASRASQETQYF
J: TRBJ1-5; D: TRBD1; length: 16; size: -; V: TRBV2; DNA: TGTGCCAGCAGTGAACAGGGGGCCGGGAACAATCAGCCCCAGCATTTT; CDR3: CASSEQGAGNNQPQHF
J: TRBJ2-5; D: TRBD1; length: 16; size: few; V: TRBV4-1; DNA: TGCGCCAGCAGCTCTTTTCAAACAGGGGGCTGGGAGACCCAGTACTTC; CDR3: CASSSFQTGGWETQYF